This TCR beta chain was recovered during a study of cytomegalovirus exposure and HLA in healthy donors. The PCR ran on 60 Vbeta and 13 Jbeta primers. Data came from immunoSEQ multiplex PCR; TCRdb stores just in-frame clones and leaves some out. This sample contains about 39,000 clones. CDR1 and CDR2 from the germline V gene are DFQATT and SNEGSKA (reference sequence). The CDR3 is made up of 11 amino acids. Trimming shortened V by 5 bases and J by 6 bases, and 11 bases separated the two germline ends. Specimen: PBMCs. The chain joins TRBV20-1 to TRBJ2-7, with a tentative D call TRBD1 (6 bases). The clonotype comes from a woman aged 25 to 45 in good health and CMV-seropositive. The CDR3 loop is CSAHRVFEQYF. The CDR3 nucleotides are TGCAGTGCTCACAGGGTGTTCGAGCAGTACTTC.